This passage covers 27 T cell receptor beta chains from one sample sequenced in a study of blood T cell repertoires in COVID-19. The repertoire was sequenced with immunoSEQ multiplex PCR; TCRdb's copy has only in-frame clones and lacks some. The table has about 200,000 clones, just under 90% seen once. Sequencing was performed on PBMCs or T cells enriched from blood (not recorded which). Receptor source: a man aged 30-40 years who had recovered from COVID-19.

The chain carries TRBV20-1 and TRBJ2-1; 7 bases line up with TRBD1. V shed 3 bases, J shed 0 bases, and the junction held 5 bases outside the gene matches. The CDR3 is 15 residues long. Germline CDR1 reads DFQATT; CDR2 reads SNEGSKA (reference sequence). The CDR3, as DNA: TGCAGTGCTAGTGACAGGGCGAGCTCCTACAATGAGCAGTTCTTC. This gives the protein CSASDRASSYNEQFF.

This clone was recorded a few times. The chain employs TRBV11-3 and TRBJ2-7; D not certain. This CDR3 spans 14 amino acids. Germline CDR1 SGHNT, CDR2 YENEEA. Trimming cost V 0 bases and J 0 bases, with 6 bases left between them. CDR3 protein: CASSLEPGSYEQYF. The CDR3 DNA reads TGTGCCAGCAGCTTAGAACCAGGCTCCTACGAGCAGTACTTC. Full variable domain (remainder filled in from reference TRBV11-3 and TRBJ2-7): EAGVVQSPRYKIIEKKQPVAFWCNPISGHNTLYWYLQNLGQGPELLIRYENEEAVDDSQLPKDRFSAERLKGVDSTLKIQPAELGDSAVYLCASSLEPGSYEQYFGPGTRLTVT.

The chain is built from TRBV27 and TRBJ2-2, with 10 bases that match TRBD2. Germline-derived CDR1 and CDR2 are MNHEY and SMNVEV (reference sequence). After removal of 6 bases from V and 0 bases from J, the junction contained 13 bases not matched to a gene. There are 19 residues in the CDR3. DNA of the CDR3: TGTGCCAGCAGACCAATCCGTATACTAGCGGGGACGAACACCGGGGAGCTGTTTTTT. It codes for CASRPIRILAGTNTGELFF.

The V call is TRBV3-1 (or the pseudogene TRBV3-2), the J call TRBJ1-6; 10 nucleotides match TRBD1. Trimming took 3 bases from V and 8 from J; bases not matched to a gene: 7. The germline gives CDR1 LGHDT, CDR2 YNNKEL (reference sequence). This CDR3 is 16 amino acids long. The CDR3 here is CASSHPTGGLDSPLHF. Here the CDR3 DNA reads TGTGCCAGCAGCCATCCGACAGGGGGCTTGGATTCACCCCTCCACTTT.

V is TRBV3-1 (or the pseudogene TRBV3-2) and J is TRBJ2-3, with TRBD2 matching over 13 bases. Germline trimming cut 5 bases from V and 5 bases from J; bases unmatched to any gene: 7. The germline gives CDR1 LGHDT, CDR2 YNNKEL (reference sequence). This CDR3 comprises 16 residues. In nucleotides, the CDR3 is TGTGCCAGCAGCTCCTGGACTAGCGGGAGAAGAGATACGCAGTATTTT. This encodes CASSSWTSGRRDTQYF.

The chain recombines TRBV29-1 with TRBJ2-1; D is perhaps TRBD1 (6 bases). This CDR3 is 17 amino acids long. The V end lost 3 bases, the J end lost 9 bases, and 27 bases lay between the germline ends. Looked up from germline, CDR1 is SQVTM and CDR2 is ANQGSEA. CDR3 residues: CSVEVPKAGAARGEQFF. The CDR3 bases are TGCAGCGTTGAGGTACCGAAGGCAGGGGCCGCGAGGGGTGAGCAGTTCTTC.

The chain couples TRBV19 to TRBJ2-5, with TRBD2 as a possible D gene (6 bases). V was clipped by 6 bases and J by 1 base, with 15 bases between them. Germline V gene sequence: CDR1 LNHDA, CDR2 SQIVND (reference sequence). The CDR3 contains 15 residues. The CDR3 DNA follows: TGTGCCAGTAGGTCGCCGGGAGAAACCCAAGAGACCCAGTACTTC. Protein sequence: CASRSPGETQETQYF.

The rearrangement uses TRBV27 and TRBJ2-5, with TRBD1 matching over 7 bases. The CDR3 extends over 15 amino acids. Germline values: CDR1 MNHEY, CDR2 SMNVEV (reference sequence). V shed 1 base and J 1 base; nucleotides not matched to a gene: 3. The CDR3 nucleotides are TGTGCCAGCAGTTTATTCACAGGGGCCCAAGAGACCCAGTACTTC. Translating gives CASSLFTGAQETQYF.

This chain links TRBV28 with TRBJ1-6; D possibly corresponds to TRBD1 (5 bases). Germline CDR1 MDHEN, CDR2 SYDVKM. This CDR3 has 15 residues. V was cut by 5 bases and J by 3 bases, with 11 bases left in between. This CDR3 is CASSPGRLYNSPLHF. The CDR3 DNA reads TGTGCCAGCAGTCCAGGGCGCCTCTATAATTCACCCCTCCACTTT.

A few counts support this clone. The chain couples TRBV18 to TRBJ2-5, with 9 bases matching TRBD1. V shed 0 bases, J shed 7 bases, and the junction held 6 bases outside the gene matches. The germline V gene encodes CDR1 KGHSH and CDR2 LQKENI. The CDR3 is 15 amino acids. The CDR3 coding sequence is TGTGCCAGCTCACCACCGGGACAGGGATCGGGGACCCAGTACTTC. The encoded protein is CASSPPGQGSGTQYF.

In nucleotides, the CDR3 is TGTGCCAGCACCATAGACATCTATGGCTACACCTTC. Protein product: CASTIDIYGYTF. The chain has TRBV6-6 and TRBJ1-2; D is undetermined. The germline V gene encodes CDR1 MNHNY and CDR2 SVGAGI (reference sequence). The V end lost 7 bases, the J end lost 4 bases, and 10 bases lay between the germline ends. The CDR3 consists of 12 residues.

The J gene is TRBJ2-7, the V gene TRBV6-2 or TRBV6-3; TRBD1 is a possible D gene (6 bases). The length of the CDR3 is 15 residues. V was clipped by 3 bases and J by 5 bases, with 17 bases between them. Germline V gene sequence: CDR1 MNHEY, CDR2 SVGEGT. This chain's CDR3 is CASSYFSGVVDEQYF. CDR3 sequence (DNA): TGTGCCAGCAGTTATTTTTCAGGGGTAGTCGACGAGCAGTACTTC.

The chain couples TRBV28 to TRBJ2-7; maybe TRBD2 (5 bases). The CDR3 loop spans 12 amino acids. V lost 5 bases and J lost 7, with 12 bases in between. Looked up from germline, CDR1 is MDHEN and CDR2 is SYDVKM. The CDR3 sequence is CASSTVRDEQYF. Here the CDR3 DNA reads TGTGCCAGCAGTACTGTCCGGGATGAGCAGTACTTC.

The V call is TRBV29-1, the J call TRBJ2-3; 12 bases are shared with TRBD2. The CDR3 sequence is 16 residues long. Germline V gives CDR1 SQVTM, CDR2 ANQGSEA. Germline trimming cut 4 bases from V and 4 bases from J; bases unmatched to any gene: 9. DNA for the CDR3: TGCAGCGTTGTTACGCGGACTAGCGGGAAGGCAGATACGCAGTATTTT. Its protein product is CSVVTRTSGKADTQYF.

The chain has TRBV7-8 and TRBJ1-1, with D perhaps TRBD1 (6 bases). V lost 5 bases and J lost 1, with 11 bases in between. The CDR3 runs to 14 residues. Germline V lookup: CDR1 SGHVS, CDR2 FQNEAQ. CDR3: CASSGGQRNTEAFF. DNA for the CDR3: TGTGCCAGCAGCGGGGGACAACGGAACACTGAAGCTTTCTTT.

The V gene is TRBV18, the J gene TRBJ1-1; a weak D match, TRBD1 (6 bases). Germline CDR1 is KGHSH and CDR2 is LQKENI. The V gene lost 2 bases and the J gene lost 1 base, with 8 bases spanning the gap. This CDR3 has 14 amino acids. The chain's CDR3 is CASSPDRQNTEAFF. The CDR3, as DNA: TGTGCCAGCTCACCAGACAGGCAGAACACTGAAGCTTTCTTT.

A note on this clone: The sample has other DNA sequences that encode this CDR3 too. The V gene is TRBV6-5, the J gene TRBJ2-3; D call uncertain. V gave up 6 bases and J gave up 1 base, with 8 bases separating them. The CDR3 runs to 13 residues. Germline loops: CDR1 MNHEY, CDR2 SVGAGI. CDR3 region: CASSRTGTDTQYF. The CDR3 nucleotides read TGTGCCAGCAGCCGAACAGGCACAGATACGCAGTATTTT.

This sequence joins TRBV28 and TRBJ2-3; the match to TRBD2 covers 10 bases. Germline assignment: CDR1 MDHEN and CDR2 SYDVKM. Trimming at V came to 3 bases and at J to 4 bases, leaving 10 bases not matched to a gene. The CDR3 has 17 residues. The CDR3 DNA sequence: TGTGCCAGCAGTTTCCCCACAGCGGGAGGGAGTGCAGATACGCAGTATTTT. This codes for CASSFPTAGGSADTQYF.

The count of this clone is one. V gene TRBV30 combines with J gene TRBJ1-2; D is uncertain. Germline V lookup: CDR1 GTSNPN, CDR2 SVGIG (reference sequence). V lost 6 bases to trimming and J lost 4 bases, with 9 bases between them. This CDR3 contains 11 residues. The CDR3 nucleotides are TGTGCCTGTCAAACCAGCTATGGCTACACCTTC. This gives the protein CACQTSYGYTF.

The gene calls are TRBV4-1 and TRBJ1-1; D not certain. Germline V gene sequence: CDR1 MGHRA, CDR2 YSYEKL. The CDR3 contains 14 residues. The ends were cut back, 5 bases at V and 4 bases at J, with 14 bases in the middle. CDR3 bases: TGCGCCAGCAGCACAAGCCGGGGTGTCACTGAAGCTTTCTTT. Translating gives CASSTSRGVTEAFF.

This chain uses TRBV11-3 with TRBJ1-1; 9 bases agree with TRBD1. The germline gives CDR1 SGHNT, CDR2 YENEEA. The CDR3 consists of 16 residues. V was clipped by 1 base and J by 2 bases; unmatched bases: 5. CDR3 nucleotide sequence: TGTGCCAGCAGCTTAGGGGGACAGGGAGTCAACACTGAAGCTTTCTTT. The encoded protein is CASSLGGQGVNTEAFF.

This clone was seen a single time. The V call is TRBV18, the J call TRBJ2-6; the match to TRBD2 covers 12 bases. V dropped 8 bases and J dropped 0; count of bases not matched to a gene: 11. Per germline, CDR1 KGHSH and CDR2 LQKENI. CDR3 length equals 19 residues. The CDR3 DNA is TGTGCCAGCCGGACAACTAGCGGGAGGCTCAGCTCTGGGGCCAACGTCCTGACTTTC. Translating it yields CASRTTSGRLSSGANVLTF.

The CDR3 loop reads CASSYRTGDQPQHF. CDR3 nucleotide sequence: TGTGCCAGCAGCTACCGGACAGGTGATCAGCCCCAGCATTTT. The V call is TRBV7-6, the J call TRBJ1-5, with TRBD1 identical over 7 bases. V was pared by 4 bases and J by 5 bases, with 5 bases of the junction left unmatched. This CDR3 comprises 14 residues. Germline CDR1 SGHVS, CDR2 FNYEAQ.

The chain joins TRBV28 to TRBJ2-7; 10 bases are shared with TRBD1. From germline, CDR1 is MDHEN and CDR2 SYDVKM. The V segment lost 5 bases and the J segment 4 bases; nucleotides outside the gene matches: 5. The CDR3 extends over 14 amino acids. The CDR3, as DNA: TGTGCCAGCAGTGAGGGACAGGGGAGGTACGAGCAGTACTTC. It specifies CASSEGQGRYEQYF.

The rearrangement joins TRBV6-5 to TRBJ1-6; D is ambiguous. The CDR3 consists of 14 residues. Trimming removed 5 bases from V and 10 bases from J, with 15 bases in between. Germline CDR1 and CDR2: MNHEY and SVGAGI. In DNA, the CDR3 is TGTGCCAGCAGTACCCCGGGAGGACGGTCACCCCTCCACTTT. Protein: CASSTPGGRSPLHF.

This chain links TRBV11-2 with TRBJ1-3; D remains unclear. Germline CDR1 reads SGHAT; CDR2 reads FQNNGV. V was trimmed by 2 bases and J by 0 bases, leaving 14 bases between them. CDR3 length equals 17 residues. The CDR3 loop is CASSLKTETYSGNTIYF. CDR3 bases: TGTGCCAGCAGCTTAAAAACGGAGACTTACTCTGGAAACACCATATATTTT.

The chain links TRBV6-5 to TRBJ2-7; 9 bases fit TRBD1. The CDR3 extends over 15 amino acids. The V segment lost 0 bases and the J segment 6 bases; nucleotides outside the gene matches: 6. Germline V gene data show CDR1 as MNHEY and CDR2 as SVGAGI. This chain's CDR3 is CASSYSWDRVPEQYF. The CDR3 DNA reads TGTGCCAGCAGTTACTCATGGGACAGGGTACCCGAGCAGTACTTC.